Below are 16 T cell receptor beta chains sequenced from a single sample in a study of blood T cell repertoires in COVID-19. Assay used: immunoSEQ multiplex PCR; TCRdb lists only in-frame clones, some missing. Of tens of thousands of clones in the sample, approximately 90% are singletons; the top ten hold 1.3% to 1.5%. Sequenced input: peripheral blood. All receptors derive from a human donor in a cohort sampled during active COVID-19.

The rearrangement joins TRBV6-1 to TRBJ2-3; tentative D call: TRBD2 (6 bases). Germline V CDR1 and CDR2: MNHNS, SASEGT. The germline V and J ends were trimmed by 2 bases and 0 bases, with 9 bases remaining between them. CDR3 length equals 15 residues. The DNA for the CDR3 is TGTGCCAGCAGTGAAACTGGGGGGAGCACAGATACGCAGTATTTT. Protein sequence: CASSETGGSTDTQYF.

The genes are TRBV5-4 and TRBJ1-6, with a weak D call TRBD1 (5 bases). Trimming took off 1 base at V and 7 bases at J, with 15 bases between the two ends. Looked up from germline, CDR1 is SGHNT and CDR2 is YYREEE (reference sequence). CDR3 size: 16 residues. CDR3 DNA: TGTGCCAGCAGCTTGTTGGGGAGGGGATCCAATTCACCCCTCCACTTT. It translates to CASSLLGRGSNSPLHF.

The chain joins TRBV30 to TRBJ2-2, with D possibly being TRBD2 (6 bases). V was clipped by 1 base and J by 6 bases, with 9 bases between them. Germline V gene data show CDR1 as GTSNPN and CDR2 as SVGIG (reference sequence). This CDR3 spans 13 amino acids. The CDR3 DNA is TGTGCCTGGAGTGGCCTAGCGTCCGGGGAGCTGTTTTTT. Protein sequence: CAWSGLASGELFF. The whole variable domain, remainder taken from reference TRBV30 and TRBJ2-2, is SQTIHQWPATLVQPVGSPLSLECTVEGTSNPNLYWYRQAAGRGLQLLFYSVGIGQISSEVPQNLSASRPQDRQFILSSKKLLLSDSGFYLCAWSGLASGELFFGEGSRLTVL.

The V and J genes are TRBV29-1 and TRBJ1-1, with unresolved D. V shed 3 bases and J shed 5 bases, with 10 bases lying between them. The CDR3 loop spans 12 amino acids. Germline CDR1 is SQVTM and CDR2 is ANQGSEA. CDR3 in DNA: TGCAGCGTTGAGCCCCGGGGAACTGAAGCTTTCTTT. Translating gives CSVEPRGTEAFF.

The CDR3: CASSTGQGLLVLTDTQYF. The CDR3 region has the DNA TGTGCCAGCAGCACAGGTCAGGGATTGCTTGTCCTCACAGATACGCAGTATTTT. The chain employs TRBV7-9 and TRBJ2-3; D perhaps matches TRBD1 (5 bases). Germline V CDR1 and CDR2: SEHNR, FQNEAQ (reference sequence). V gave up 5 bases and J gave up 2 bases, with 23 bases separating them. The CDR3 totals 18 residues.

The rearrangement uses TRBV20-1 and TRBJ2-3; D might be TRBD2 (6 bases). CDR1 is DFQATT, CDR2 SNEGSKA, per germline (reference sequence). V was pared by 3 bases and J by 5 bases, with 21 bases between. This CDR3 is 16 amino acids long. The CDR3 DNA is TGCAGTGCTAGTAATCTCCGGGAGCGGGTCGTAGATACGCAGTATTTT. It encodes CSASNLRERVVDTQYF.

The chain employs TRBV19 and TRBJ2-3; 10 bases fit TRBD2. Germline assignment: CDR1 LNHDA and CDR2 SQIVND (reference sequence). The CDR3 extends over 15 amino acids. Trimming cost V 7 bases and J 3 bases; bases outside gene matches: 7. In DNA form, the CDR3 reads TGTGCCAGTAAGGCTAGCGGGAGCTTTACAGATACGCAGTATTTT. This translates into CASKASGSFTDTQYF.

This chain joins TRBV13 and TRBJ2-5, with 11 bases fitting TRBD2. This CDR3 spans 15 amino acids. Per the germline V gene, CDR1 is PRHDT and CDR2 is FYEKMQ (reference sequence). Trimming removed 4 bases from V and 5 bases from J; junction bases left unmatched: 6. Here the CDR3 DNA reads TGTGCCAGCAGCTCTAGCGGGAGGAGGAGTGAGACCCAGTACTTC. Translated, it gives CASSSSGRRSETQYF.

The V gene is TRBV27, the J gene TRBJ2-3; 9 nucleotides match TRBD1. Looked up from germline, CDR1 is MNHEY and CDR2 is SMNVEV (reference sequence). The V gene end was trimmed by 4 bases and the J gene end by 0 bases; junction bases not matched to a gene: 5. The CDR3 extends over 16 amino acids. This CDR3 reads CASSSLGTGSTDTQYF. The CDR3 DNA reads TGTGCCAGCAGTTCCCTCGGGACAGGGAGCACAGATACGCAGTATTTT.

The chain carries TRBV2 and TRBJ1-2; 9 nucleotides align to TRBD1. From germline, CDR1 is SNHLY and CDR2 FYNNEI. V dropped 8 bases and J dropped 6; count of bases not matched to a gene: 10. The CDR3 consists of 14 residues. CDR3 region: CASVPGQGLDGYTF. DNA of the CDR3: TGTGCCAGCGTCCCGGGACAGGGTTTGGATGGCTACACCTTC.

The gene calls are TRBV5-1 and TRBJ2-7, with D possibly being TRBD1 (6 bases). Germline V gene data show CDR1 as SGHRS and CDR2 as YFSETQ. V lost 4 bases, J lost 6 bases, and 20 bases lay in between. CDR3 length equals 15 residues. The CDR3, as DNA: TGCGCCAGCAGCGCGGTAGGACAGCCCTCTAGCGAGCAGTACTTC. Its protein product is CASSAVGQPSSEQYF.

This CDR3 reads CASSRHRDSEQFF. As DNA, the CDR3 is TGTGCCAGCAGCCGACACAGGGATTCTGAGCAGTTCTTC. V and J are TRBV6-5 and TRBJ2-1, with D maybe TRBD1 (6 bases). This CDR3 region has 13 residues. Germline CDR1 reads MNHEY; CDR2 reads SVGAGI. V dropped 6 bases and J dropped 9 bases, with 15 bases sitting between them.

DNA of the CDR3: TGTGCCAGCAGCGTGAGGCAGGGGAACACAGATACGCAGTATTTT. Its protein is CASSVRQGNTDTQYF. This chain uses TRBV9 with TRBJ2-3; a possible D gene is TRBD1 (6 bases). The CDR3 covers 15 residues. From germline, CDR1 is SGDLS and CDR2 YYNGEE. The germline V and J ends were trimmed by 2 bases and 2 bases, with 12 bases remaining between them. Complete variable domain (other parts from reference TRBV9 and TRBJ2-3): DSGVTQTPKHLITATGQRVTLRCSPRSGDLSVYWYQQSLDQGLQFLIQYYNGEERAKGNILERFSAQQFPDLHSELNLSSLELGDSALYFCASSVRQGNTDTQYFGPGTRLTVL.

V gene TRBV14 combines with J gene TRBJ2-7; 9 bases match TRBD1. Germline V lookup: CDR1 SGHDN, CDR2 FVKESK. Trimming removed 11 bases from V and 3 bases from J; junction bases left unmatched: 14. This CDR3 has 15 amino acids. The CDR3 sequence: CAGRLCRDRDYEQYV. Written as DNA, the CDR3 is TGTGCCGGCCGACTTTGCCGGGACAGGGACTACGAGCAGTACGTC.

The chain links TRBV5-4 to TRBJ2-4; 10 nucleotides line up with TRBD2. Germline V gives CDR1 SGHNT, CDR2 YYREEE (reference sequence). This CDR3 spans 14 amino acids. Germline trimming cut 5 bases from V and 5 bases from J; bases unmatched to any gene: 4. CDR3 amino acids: CASRRGLAENIQYF. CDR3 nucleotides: TGTGCCAGCAGGCGAGGACTAGCGGAAAACATTCAGTACTTC.

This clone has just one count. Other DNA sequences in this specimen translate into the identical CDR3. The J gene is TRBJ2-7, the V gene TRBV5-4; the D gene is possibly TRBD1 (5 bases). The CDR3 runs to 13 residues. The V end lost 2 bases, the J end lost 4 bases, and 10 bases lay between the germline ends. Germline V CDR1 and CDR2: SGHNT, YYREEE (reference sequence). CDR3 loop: CASSLGASYEQYF. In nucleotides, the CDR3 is TGTGCCAGCAGCTTAGGGGCGTCTTACGAGCAGTACTTC.